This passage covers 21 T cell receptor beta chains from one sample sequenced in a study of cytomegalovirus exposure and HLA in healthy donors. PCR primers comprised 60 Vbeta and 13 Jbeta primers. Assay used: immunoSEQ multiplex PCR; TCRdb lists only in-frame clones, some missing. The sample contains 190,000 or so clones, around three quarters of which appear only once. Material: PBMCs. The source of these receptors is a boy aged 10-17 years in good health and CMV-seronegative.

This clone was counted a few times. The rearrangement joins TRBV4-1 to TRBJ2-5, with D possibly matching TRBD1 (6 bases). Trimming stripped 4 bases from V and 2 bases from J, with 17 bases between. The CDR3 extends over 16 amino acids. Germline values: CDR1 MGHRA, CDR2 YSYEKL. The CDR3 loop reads CASSLNRDTEQETQYF. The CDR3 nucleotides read TGCGCCAGCAGCCTCAACCGGGACACTGAACAAGAGACCCAGTACTTC.

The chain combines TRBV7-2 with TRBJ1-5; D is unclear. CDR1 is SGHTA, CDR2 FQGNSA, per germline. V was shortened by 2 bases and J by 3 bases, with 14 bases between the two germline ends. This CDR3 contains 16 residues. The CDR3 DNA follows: TGTGCCAGCAGCTTATATCAGGCAGATCACAATCAGCCCCAGCATTTT. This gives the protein CASSLYQADHNQPQHF. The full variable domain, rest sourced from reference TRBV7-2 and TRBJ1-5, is GAGVSQSPSNKVTEKGKDVELRCDPISGHTALYWYRQSLGQGLEFLIYFQGNSAPDKSGLPSDRFSAERTGGSVSTLTIQRTQQEDSAVYLCASSLYQADHNQPQHFGDGTRLSIL.

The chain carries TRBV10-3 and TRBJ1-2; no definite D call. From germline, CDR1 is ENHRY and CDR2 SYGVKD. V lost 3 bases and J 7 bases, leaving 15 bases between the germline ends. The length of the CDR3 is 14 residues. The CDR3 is CAISERPGSGGYTF. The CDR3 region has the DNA TGTGCCATCAGTGAAAGGCCCGGGAGTGGTGGCTACACCTTC.

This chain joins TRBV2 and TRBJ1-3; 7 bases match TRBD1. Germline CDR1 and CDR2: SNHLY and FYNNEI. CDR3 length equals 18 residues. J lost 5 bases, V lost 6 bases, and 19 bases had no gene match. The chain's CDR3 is CASSAAALGQRIRNTIYF. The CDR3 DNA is TGTGCCAGCAGCGCCGCCGCCCTGGGACAGCGAATAAGAAACACCATATATTTT.

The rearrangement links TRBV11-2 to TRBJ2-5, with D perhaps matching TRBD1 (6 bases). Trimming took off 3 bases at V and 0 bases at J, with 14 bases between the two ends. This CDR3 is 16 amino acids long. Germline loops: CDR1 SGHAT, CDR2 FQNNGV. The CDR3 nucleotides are TGTGCCAGCAGCTTCGACAGGTCCTCGTACCAAGAGACCCAGTACTTC. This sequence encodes CASSFDRSSYQETQYF. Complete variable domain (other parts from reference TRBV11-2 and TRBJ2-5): EAGVAQSPRYKIIEKRQSVAFWCNPISGHATLYWYQQILGQGPKLLIQFQNNGVVDDSQLPKDRFSAERLKGVDSTLKIQPAKLEDSAVYLCASSFDRSSYQETQYFGPGTRLLVL.

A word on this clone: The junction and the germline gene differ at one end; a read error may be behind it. The CDR3 loop reads CASSLEAWGVSHF. The DNA for the CDR3 is TGTGCCAGCAGCTTAGAGGCTTGGGGAGTCTCCCACTTC. The gene calls are TRBV7-2 and TRBJ1-2; D is ambiguous. CDR1 and CDR2 (germline): SGHTA, FQGNSA. This CDR3 comprises 13 residues.

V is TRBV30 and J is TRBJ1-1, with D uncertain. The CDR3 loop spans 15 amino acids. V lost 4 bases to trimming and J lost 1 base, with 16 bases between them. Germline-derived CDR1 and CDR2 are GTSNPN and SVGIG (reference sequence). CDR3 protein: CAWMLNGVGNTEAFF. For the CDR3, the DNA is TGTGCCTGGATGTTAAACGGGGTTGGGAACACTGAAGCTTTCTTT. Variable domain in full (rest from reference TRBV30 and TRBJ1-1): SQTIHQWPATLVQPVGSPLSLECTVEGTSNPNLYWYRQAAGRGLQLLFYSVGIGQISSEVPQNLSASRPQDRQFILSSKKLLLSDSGFYLCAWMLNGVGNTEAFFGQGTRLTVV.

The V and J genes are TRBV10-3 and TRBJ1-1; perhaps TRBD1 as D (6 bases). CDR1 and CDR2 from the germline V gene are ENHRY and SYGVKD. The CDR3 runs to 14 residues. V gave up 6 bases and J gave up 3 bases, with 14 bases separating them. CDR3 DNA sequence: TGTGCCATCAGATTTGCGGCAGGGGACACTGAAGCTTTCTTT. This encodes CAIRFAAGDTEAFF.

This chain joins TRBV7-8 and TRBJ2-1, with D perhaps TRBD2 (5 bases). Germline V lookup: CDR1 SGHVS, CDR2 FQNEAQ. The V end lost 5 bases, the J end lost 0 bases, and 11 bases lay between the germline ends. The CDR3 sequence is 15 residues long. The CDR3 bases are TGTGCCAGCAGCCCGGACTTCAGCTCCTACAATGAGCAGTTCTTC. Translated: CASSPDFSSYNEQFF.

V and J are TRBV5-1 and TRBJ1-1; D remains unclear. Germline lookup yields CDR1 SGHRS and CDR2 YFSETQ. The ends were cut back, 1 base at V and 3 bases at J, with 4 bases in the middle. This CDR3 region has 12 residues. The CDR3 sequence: CASSLLDTEAFF. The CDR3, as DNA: TGCGCCAGCAGCTTGCTTGACACTGAAGCTTTCTTT.

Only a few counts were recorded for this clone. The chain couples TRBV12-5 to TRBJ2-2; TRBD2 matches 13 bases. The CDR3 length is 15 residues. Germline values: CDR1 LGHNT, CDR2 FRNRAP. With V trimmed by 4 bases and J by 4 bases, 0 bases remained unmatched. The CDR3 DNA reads TGTGCTAGTGGTTGGACTAGCGGGAGCACCGGGGAGCTGTTTTTT. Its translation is CASGWTSGSTGELFF.

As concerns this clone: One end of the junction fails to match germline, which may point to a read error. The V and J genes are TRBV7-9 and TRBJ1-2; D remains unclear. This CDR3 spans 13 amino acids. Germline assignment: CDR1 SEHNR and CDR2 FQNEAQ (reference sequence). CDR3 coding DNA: TGTTCCAGCAGCCCCGAGGGATCCTATGGCTACACCTTC. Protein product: CSSSPEGSYGYTF.

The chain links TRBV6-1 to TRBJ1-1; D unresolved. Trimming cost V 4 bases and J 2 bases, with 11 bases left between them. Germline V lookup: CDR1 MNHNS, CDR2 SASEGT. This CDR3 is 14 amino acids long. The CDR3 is CASSVRMRNTEAFF. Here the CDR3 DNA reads TGTGCCAGCAGTGTGAGGATGAGAAACACTGAAGCTTTCTTT.

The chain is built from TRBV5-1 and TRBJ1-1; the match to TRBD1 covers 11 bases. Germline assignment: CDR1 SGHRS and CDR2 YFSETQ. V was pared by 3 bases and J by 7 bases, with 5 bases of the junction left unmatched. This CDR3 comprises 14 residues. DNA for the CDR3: TGCGCCAGCAGCTGGGGACAGGGGGGCGTTGAAGCTTTCTTT. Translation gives CASSWGQGGVEAFF.

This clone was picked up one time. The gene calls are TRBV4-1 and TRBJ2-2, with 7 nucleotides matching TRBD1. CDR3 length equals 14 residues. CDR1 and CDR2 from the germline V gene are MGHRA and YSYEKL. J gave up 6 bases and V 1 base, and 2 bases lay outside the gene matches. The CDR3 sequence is CASSQVQGAGELFF. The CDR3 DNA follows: TGCGCCAGCAGCCAAGTGCAGGGGGCCGGGGAGCTGTTTTTT.

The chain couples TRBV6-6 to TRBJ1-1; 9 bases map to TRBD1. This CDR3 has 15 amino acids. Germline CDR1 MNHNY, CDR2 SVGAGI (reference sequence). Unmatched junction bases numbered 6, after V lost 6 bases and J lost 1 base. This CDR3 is CASRATGQGNTEAFF. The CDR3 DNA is TGTGCCAGCAGGGCGACGGGACAGGGGAACACTGAAGCTTTCTTT.

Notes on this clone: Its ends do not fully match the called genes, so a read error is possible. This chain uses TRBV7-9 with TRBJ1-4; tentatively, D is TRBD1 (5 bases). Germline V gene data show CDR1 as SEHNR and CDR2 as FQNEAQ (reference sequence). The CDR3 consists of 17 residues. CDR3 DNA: TGTTCCAGCAGCCCCCCCCGGTTAGGGCAGGGCGCTGAAAAACTGTTTTTT. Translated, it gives CSSSPPRLGQGAEKLFF.

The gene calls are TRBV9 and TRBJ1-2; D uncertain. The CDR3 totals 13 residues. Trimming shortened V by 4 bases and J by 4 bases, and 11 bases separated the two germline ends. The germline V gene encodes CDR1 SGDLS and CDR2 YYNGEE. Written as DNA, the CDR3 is TGTGCCAGCAGCTTCCGGGATTTCTATGGCTACACCTTC. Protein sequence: CASSFRDFYGYTF.

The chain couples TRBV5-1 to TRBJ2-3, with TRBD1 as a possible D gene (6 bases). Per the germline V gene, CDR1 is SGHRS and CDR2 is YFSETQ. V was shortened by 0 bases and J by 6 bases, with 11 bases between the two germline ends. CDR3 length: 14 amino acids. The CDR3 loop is CASSLGQGPDTQYF. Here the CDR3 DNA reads TGCGCCAGCAGCTTGGGGCAGGGGCCCGATACGCAGTATTTT.

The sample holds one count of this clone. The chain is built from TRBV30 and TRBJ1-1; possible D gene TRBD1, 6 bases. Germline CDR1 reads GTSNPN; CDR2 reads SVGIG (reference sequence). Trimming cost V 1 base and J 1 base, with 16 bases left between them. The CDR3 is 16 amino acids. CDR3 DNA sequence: TGTGCCTGGAGTGACTGGGGGGCGGGGGCGAACACTGAAGCTTTCTTT. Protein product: CAWSDWGAGANTEAFF.

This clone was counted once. The CDR3 loop is CASSLEGYRGSGTEAFF. The CDR3 nucleotides are TGTGCCAGCAGCTTAGAAGGCTACAGGGGGAGCGGGACTGAAGCTTTCTTT. This chain links TRBV11-2 with TRBJ1-1, with TRBD1 identical over 8 bases. Germline V gives CDR1 SGHAT, CDR2 FQNNGV. The CDR3 is 17 residues long. The V and J ends lost 0 bases and 5 bases, in that order; junction bases with no gene match: 11.